These 18 T cell receptor beta chains were sequenced from one sample in a study of radiotherapy plus CTLA-4 blockade in lung cancer. Sequenced by immunoSEQ multiplex PCR; TCRdb stores in-frame clones only, minus some. Of 75,000 to 100,000 clones listed, approximately 85% were seen once; the top ten hold 3% to 4%. The input for sequencing was peripheral blood, taken from a patient treated with radiotherapy plus ipilimumab. All receptors come from a human donor with non-small cell lung cancer who had a partial response to radiotherapy plus ipilimumab.

This clone has more than one count but fewer than ten. This chain uses TRBV7-2 with TRBJ2-7, with TRBD2 identical over 7 bases. Per the germline V gene, CDR1 is SGHTA and CDR2 is FQGNSA. The CDR3 sequence is 14 residues long. Unmatched junction bases numbered 2, after V lost 2 bases and J lost 1 base. The CDR3 spells CASSLLGGSYEQYF. CDR3 sequence (DNA): TGTGCCAGCAGCTTACTCGGGGGGTCCTACGAGCAGTACTTC. The whole variable domain, filled in from reference TRBV7-2 and TRBJ2-7, reads GAGVSQSPSNKVTEKGKDVELRCDPISGHTALYWYRQSLGQGLEFLIYFQGNSAPDKSGLPSDRFSAERTGGSVSTLTIQRTQQEDSAVYLCASSLLGGSYEQYFGPGTRLTVT.

Points on this clone: The sample carries other DNA sequences with the same CDR3. The chain links TRBV18 to TRBJ1-1; 11 nucleotides align to TRBD1. Per germline, CDR1 KGHSH and CDR2 LQKENI. This CDR3 region has 14 residues. The junction had 5 bases not matched to a gene; V was cut back by 6 bases and J by 5 bases. In DNA, the CDR3 is TGTGCCAGCTCGGCCGGGACAGGGGGGACTGAAGCTTTCTTT. Translated, it gives CASSAGTGGTEAFF.

The V and J genes are TRBV10-1 and TRBJ2-7; perhaps TRBD2 as D (6 bases). CDR1 and CDR2 (germline): WNHNN, SYGVQD (reference sequence). The CDR3 has 13 amino acids. V was clipped by 6 bases and J by 1 base, with 10 bases between them. The CDR3 here is CASSTGESYEQYF. CDR3 coding DNA: TGCGCCAGCAGCACGGGAGAGTCCTACGAGCAGTACTTC.

The genes are TRBV7-9 and TRBJ2-2; weak D call: TRBD2 (6 bases). Germline CDR1 and CDR2: SEHNR and FQNEAQ (reference sequence). V was cut by 1 base and J by 5 bases, with 8 bases left in between. This CDR3 comprises 14 residues. The CDR3 loop is CASSLEGGTGELFF. In DNA form, the CDR3 reads TGTGCCAGCAGCTTAGAGGGAGGAACCGGGGAGCTGTTTTTT.

This clone was seen a handful of times. The chain has TRBV6-1 and TRBJ2-7; TRBD1 matches at 8 bases. J lost 4 bases, V lost 3 bases, and 11 bases had no gene match. Germline V gene lookup returns CDR1 MNHNS and CDR2 SASEGT. This CDR3 has 16 amino acids. The DNA of the CDR3 is TGTGCCAGCAGTGACCTCCCGGGGCAGGGGGCATACGAGCAGTACTTC. Translating it yields CASSDLPGQGAYEQYF.

The gene calls are TRBV7-2 and TRBJ1-1, with 7 bases aligning to TRBD1. There are 13 residues in the CDR3. From germline, CDR1 is SGHTA and CDR2 FQGNSA. This CDR3 reads CANTRQGNTEAFF. The CDR3, as DNA: TGTGCAAACACCCGACAGGGCAACACTGAAGCTTTCTTT.

This rearrangement joins TRBV10-1 to TRBJ2-5, with unresolved D. CDR3 length equals 12 residues. The V end lost 3 bases, the J end lost 4 bases, and 6 bases lay between the germline ends. Per germline, CDR1 WNHNN and CDR2 SYGVQD (reference sequence). The CDR3 reads CASSDLLETQYF. CDR3 coding DNA: TGCGCCAGCAGTGACCTCCTAGAGACCCAGTACTTC.

This clone was detected only a few times. The V call is TRBV5-4, the J call TRBJ2-7; 7 bases align to TRBD2. This CDR3 spans 15 amino acids. The trim removed 2 bases at V and 2 bases at J, leaving 7 bases unmatched. From germline, CDR1 is SGHNT and CDR2 YYREEE (reference sequence). The CDR3 bases are TGTGCCAGCAGCTTCCGGGCGGGAGCCACCTACGAGCAGTACTTC. It specifies CASSFRAGATYEQYF.

The table lists this clone with a count of one. This chain joins TRBV5-4 and TRBJ1-4, with D perhaps TRBD1 (5 bases). The CDR3 has 15 amino acids. The germline CDR1 and CDR2 sequences are SGHNT and YYREEE (reference sequence). V lost 4 bases and J 6 bases, leaving 16 bases between the germline ends. The CDR3 DNA is TGTGCCAGCAGCCCAATGGGGCGGTCGGATGAAAAACTGTTTTTT. Amino acid sequence: CASSPMGRSDEKLFF.

About this clone: The same CDR3 can be traced to other DNA sequences in this sample. The genes are TRBV9 and TRBJ2-1, with TRBD2 identical over 12 bases. V was pared by 4 bases and J by 7 bases, with 3 bases of the junction left unmatched. Germline lookup yields CDR1 SGDLS and CDR2 YYNGEE. There are 14 residues in the CDR3. The CDR3 loop is CASSPGLAGNEQFF. In DNA form, the CDR3 reads TGTGCCAGCAGCCCCGGACTAGCGGGAAATGAGCAGTTCTTC. Complete variable domain (other parts from reference TRBV9 and TRBJ2-1): DSGVTQTPKHLITATGQRVTLRCSPRSGDLSVYWYQQSLDQGLQFLIQYYNGEERAKGNILERFSAQQFPDLHSELNLSSLELGDSALYFCASSPGLAGNEQFFGPGTRLTVL.

The rearrangement links TRBV28 to TRBJ1-1; 8 positions match TRBD1. Trimming removed 7 bases from V and 3 bases from J; junction bases left unmatched: 4. This CDR3 comprises 13 residues. Germline loops: CDR1 MDHEN, CDR2 SYDVKM. The CDR3 sequence is CASKRTGYTEAFF. As DNA, the CDR3 is TGTGCCAGCAAAAGGACAGGGTACACTGAAGCTTTCTTT.

The V and J genes are TRBV6-1 and TRBJ2-7, with 8 bases fitting TRBD1. With 6 bases clipped from V and 3 bases from J, the junction kept 7 bases outside the gene matches. Per germline, CDR1 MNHNS and CDR2 SASEGT. This CDR3 has 14 amino acids. The CDR3 DNA reads as TGTGCCAGCAGCCGGGACAGGACTTACTACGAGCAGTACTTC. This sequence encodes CASSRDRTYYEQYF.

This chain connects TRBV27 to TRBJ2-5; TRBD2 might be the D (5 bases). CDR1 MNHEY and CDR2 SMNVEV come from the germline V gene (reference sequence). V was shortened by 5 bases and J by 0 bases, with 19 bases between the two germline ends. The CDR3 consists of 17 residues. CDR3 sequence (DNA): TGTGCCAGCAGTCCCTTCGGAGGACCCAAGTACCAAGAGACCCAGTACTTC. Its translation is CASSPFGGPKYQETQYF.

The chain uses TRBV21-1 and TRBJ2-7; the table's D call, TRBD2, has no DNA check behind it. TRBV21-1 is marked as a pseudogene. The CDR3 is made up of 14 amino acids. The chain's CDR3 is CASSKVRAGYEQYF. CDR3 nucleotide sequence: TGTGCCAGCAGCAAAGTGAGGGCGGGCTACGAGCAGTACTTC.

The chain uses TRBV7-5 and TRBJ2-7; TRBD2 is the table's D call, not checked against the DNA. TRBV7-5 corresponds to a pseudogene. The CDR3 is 17 residues long. The CDR3 DNA sequence: TGTGTCAGAAGCTTATGGGGTTGGGCTAGCGGGAGGCTCGAGCAGTACTTC. This encodes CVRSLWGWASGRLEQYF.

Written as DNA, the CDR3 is TGTGCCAGAAGTCAGGGGGCAGGTCAAGATACGCAGTATTTT. Translation: CARSQGAGQDTQYF. This chain uses TRBV14 with TRBJ2-3; 8 bases align to TRBD1. Germline lookup yields CDR1 SGHDN and CDR2 FVKESK. The CDR3 contains 14 residues. V lost 9 bases and J lost 5; bases outside the gene matches: 10. Looking up the rest from reference TRBV14 and TRBJ2-3 gives the full variable domain: EAGVTQFPSHSVIEKGQTVTLRCDPISGHDNLYWYRRVMGKEIKFLLHFVKESKQDESGMPNNRFLAERTGGTYSTLKVQPAELEDSGVYFCARSQGAGQDTQYFGPGTRLTVL.

This chain connects TRBV9 to TRBJ2-7, with TRBD2 matching 12 bases. Looked up from germline, CDR1 is SGDLS and CDR2 is YYNGEE. The CDR3 is 16 residues long. The V and J ends lost 4 bases and 6 bases, in that order; junction bases with no gene match: 11. CDR3 nucleotides: TGTGCCAGCAGCCCCTTAACTAGCGGGAGGTTGGGCGAGCAGTACTTC. Encoded protein: CASSPLTSGRLGEQYF.

V is TRBV28 and J is TRBJ1-2; maybe TRBD1 (5 bases). The CDR3 covers 16 residues. V lost 6 bases to trimming and J lost 2 bases, with 19 bases between them. Germline V gene data show CDR1 as MDHEN and CDR2 as SYDVKM. The DNA of the CDR3 is TGTGCCAGCAGCCTCTCTCTCGGGACTGGGAACTATGGCTACACCTTC. Translation: CASSLSLGTGNYGYTF.